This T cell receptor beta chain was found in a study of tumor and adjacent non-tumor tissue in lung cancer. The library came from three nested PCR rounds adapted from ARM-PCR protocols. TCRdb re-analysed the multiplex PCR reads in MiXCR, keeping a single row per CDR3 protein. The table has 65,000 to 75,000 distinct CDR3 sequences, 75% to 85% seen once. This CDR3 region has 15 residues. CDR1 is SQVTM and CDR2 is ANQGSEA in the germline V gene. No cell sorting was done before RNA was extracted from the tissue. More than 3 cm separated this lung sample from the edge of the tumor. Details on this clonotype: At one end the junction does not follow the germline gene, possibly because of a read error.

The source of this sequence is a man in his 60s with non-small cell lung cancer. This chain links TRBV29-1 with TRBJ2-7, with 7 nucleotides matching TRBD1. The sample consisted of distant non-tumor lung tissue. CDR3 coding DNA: TGCAGCGCAACATGGGGGAGACAGGGTTCCCACGAACAGTACTTC. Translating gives CSATWGRQGSHEQYF.